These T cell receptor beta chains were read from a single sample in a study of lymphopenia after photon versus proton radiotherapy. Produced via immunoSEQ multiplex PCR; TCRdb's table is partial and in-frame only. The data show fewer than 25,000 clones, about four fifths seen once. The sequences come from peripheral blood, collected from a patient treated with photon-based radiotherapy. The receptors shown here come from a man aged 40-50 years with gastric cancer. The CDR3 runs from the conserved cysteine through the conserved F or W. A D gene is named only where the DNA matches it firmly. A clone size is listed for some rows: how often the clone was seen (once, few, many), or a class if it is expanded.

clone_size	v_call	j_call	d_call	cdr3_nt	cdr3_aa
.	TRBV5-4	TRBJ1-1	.	TGTGCCAGCAGCACCCCCGGGGTGGTACCGAGCACTGAAGCTTTCTTT	CASSTPGVVPSTEAFF
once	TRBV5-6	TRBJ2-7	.	TGTGCCAGCAGCTTGGCTGTCGGGTCGGGCAGGGAGTACGAGCAGTACTTC	CASSLAVGSGREYEQYF
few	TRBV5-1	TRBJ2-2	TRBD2	TGCGCCAGCAGCTTGGCGGGGGGGCCAGGCACCGGGGAGCTGTTTTTT	CASSLAGGPGTGELFF
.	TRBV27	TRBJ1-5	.	TGTGCCAGCAGTTCGTTATCCCCCCTGAATCAGCCCCAGCATTTT	CASSSLSPLNQPQHF
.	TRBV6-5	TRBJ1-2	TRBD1	TGTGCCAGCAGCTATGGGGGACAGGGGGTGTATGGCTACACCTTC	CASSYGGQGVYGYTF
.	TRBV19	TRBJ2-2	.	TGTGCCAGTAGCTCAGATGCGAACACCGGGGAGCTGTTTTTT	CASSSDANTGELFF
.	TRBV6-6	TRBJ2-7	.	TGTGCCACGGGACCTCAAACGCCGTACGAGCAGTACTTC	CATGPQTPYEQYF
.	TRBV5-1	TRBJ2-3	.	TGCGCCAGCAGCTCACTTGGACACTCCACAGATACGCAGTATTTT	CASSSLGHSTDTQYF
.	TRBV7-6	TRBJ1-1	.	TGTGCCAGCAGCCCCGGGGTCGGAGCAAACACTGAAGCTTTCTTT	CASSPGVGANTEAFF
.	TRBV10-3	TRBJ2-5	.	TGTGCCATCAGTGAGGGGAGGACGATCGGGGAGACCCAGTACTTC	CAISEGRTIGETQYF
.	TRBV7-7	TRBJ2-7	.	TGTGCCAGCAGCTTAAGCCTCGACGACGAGCAGTACTTC	CASSLSLDDEQYF
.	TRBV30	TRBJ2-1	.	TGTGCCTGGAAAAGGGCGGTAACCGATGAGCAGTTCTTC	CAWKRAVTDEQFF
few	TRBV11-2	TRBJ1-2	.	TGTGCCAGCAGCTGGACCTATGGCTACACCTTC	CASSWTYGYTF
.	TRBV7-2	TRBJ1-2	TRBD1	TGTGCCAGCAGCTTAGTCTCAGGGGGGAACTATGGCTACACCTTC	CASSLVSGGNYGYTF
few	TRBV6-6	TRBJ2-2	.	TGTGCCAGCAGTGCGAACTTGAACACCGGGGAGCTGTTTTTT	CASSANLNTGELFF
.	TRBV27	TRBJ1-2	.	TGTGCCAGCAGTTTTTCAGCCACAGCGATGGGGGGCTACACCTTC	CASSFSATAMGGYTF
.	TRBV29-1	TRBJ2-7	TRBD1	TGCAGCGTTGAATCCGGGACAGTGGGGTTCGAGCAGTACTTC	CSVESGTVGFEQYF
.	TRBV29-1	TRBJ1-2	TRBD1	TGCAGCGTTGTGGGACAGGGCGGGGTTTATGGCTACACCTTC	CSVVGQGGVYGYTF
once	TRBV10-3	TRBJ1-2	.	TGTGCCATCAGTGAGGGTCCGAGCTATGGCTACACCTTC	CAISEGPSYGYTF
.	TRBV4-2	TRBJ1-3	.	TGTGCCAGCAGCTCCGAGGCAGGGAGCTCTGGAAACACCATATATTTT	CASSSEAGSSGNTIYF